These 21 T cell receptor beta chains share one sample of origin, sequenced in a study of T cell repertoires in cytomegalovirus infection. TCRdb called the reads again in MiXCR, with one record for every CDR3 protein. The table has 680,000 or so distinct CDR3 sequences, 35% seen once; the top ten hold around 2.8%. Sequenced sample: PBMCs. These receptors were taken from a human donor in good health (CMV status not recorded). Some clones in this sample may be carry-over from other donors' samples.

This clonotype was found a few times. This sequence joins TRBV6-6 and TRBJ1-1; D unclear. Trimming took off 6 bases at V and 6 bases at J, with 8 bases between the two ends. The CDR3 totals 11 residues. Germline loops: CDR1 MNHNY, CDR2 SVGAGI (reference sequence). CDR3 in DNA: TGTGCCAGCAGCCAGCGGTCTGAAGCTTTCTTT. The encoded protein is CASSQRSEAFF.

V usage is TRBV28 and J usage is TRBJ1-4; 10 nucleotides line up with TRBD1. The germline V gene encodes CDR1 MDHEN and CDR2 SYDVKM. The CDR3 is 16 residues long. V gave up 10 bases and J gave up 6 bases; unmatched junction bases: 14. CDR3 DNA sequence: TGTGCCACCAATCGTCCGGGACAGGGGTCTTATGAAAAACTGTTTTTT. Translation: CATNRPGQGSYEKLFF.

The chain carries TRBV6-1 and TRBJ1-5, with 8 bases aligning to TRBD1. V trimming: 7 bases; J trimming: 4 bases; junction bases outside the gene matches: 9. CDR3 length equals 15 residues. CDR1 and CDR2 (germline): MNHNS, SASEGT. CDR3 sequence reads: CASTLTGDSNQPQHF. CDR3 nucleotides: TGTGCCAGCACCTTGACAGGGGATTCAAATCAGCCCCAGCATTTT.

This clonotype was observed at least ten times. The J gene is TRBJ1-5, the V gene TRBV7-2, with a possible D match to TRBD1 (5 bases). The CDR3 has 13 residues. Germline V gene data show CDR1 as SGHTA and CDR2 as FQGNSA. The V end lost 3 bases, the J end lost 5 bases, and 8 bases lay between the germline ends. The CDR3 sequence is CASSFREDQPQHF. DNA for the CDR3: TGTGCCAGCAGCTTCAGGGAGGATCAGCCCCAGCATTTT.

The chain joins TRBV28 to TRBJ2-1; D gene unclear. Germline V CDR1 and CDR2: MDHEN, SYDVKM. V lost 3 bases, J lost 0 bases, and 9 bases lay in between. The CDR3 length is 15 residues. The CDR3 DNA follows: TGTGCCAGCAGTTTGAGGAGCGTCTCCTACAATGAGCAGTTCTTC. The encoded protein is CASSLRSVSYNEQFF.

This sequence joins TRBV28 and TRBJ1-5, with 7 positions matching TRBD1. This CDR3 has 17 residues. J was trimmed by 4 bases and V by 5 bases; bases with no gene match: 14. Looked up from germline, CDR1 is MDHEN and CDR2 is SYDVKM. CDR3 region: CASSPQRQGVGNQPQHF. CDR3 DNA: TGTGCCAGCAGTCCCCAACGACAGGGTGTTGGGAATCAGCCCCAGCATTTT.

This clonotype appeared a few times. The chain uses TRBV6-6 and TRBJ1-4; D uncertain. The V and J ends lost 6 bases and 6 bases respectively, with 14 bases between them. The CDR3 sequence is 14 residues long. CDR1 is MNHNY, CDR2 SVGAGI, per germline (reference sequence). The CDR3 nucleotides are TGTGCCAGCAGGGACCCCTCCGGGTATGAAAAACTGTTTTTT. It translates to CASRDPSGYEKLFF.

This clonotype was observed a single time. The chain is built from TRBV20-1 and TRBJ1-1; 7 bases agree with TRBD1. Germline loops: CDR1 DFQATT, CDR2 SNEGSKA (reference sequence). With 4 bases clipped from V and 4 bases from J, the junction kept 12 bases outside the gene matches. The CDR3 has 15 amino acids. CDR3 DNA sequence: TGCAGTGCTACCCCTCGACAGGGTAGAAGCACTGAAGCTTTCTTT. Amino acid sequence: CSATPRQGRSTEAFF.

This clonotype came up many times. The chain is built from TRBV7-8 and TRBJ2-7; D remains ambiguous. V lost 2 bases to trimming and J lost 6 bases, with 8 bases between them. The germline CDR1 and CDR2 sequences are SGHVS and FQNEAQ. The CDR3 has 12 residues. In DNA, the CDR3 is TGTGCCAGCAGCTTATCAGAAATCGAGCAGTACTTC. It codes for CASSLSEIEQYF.

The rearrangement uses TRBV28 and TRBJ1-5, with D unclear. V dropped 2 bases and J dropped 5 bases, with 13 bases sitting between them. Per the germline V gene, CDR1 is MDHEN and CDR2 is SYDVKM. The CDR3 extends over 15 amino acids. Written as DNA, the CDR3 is TGTGCCAGCAGTTTAGGCCCGGGATCCGATCAGCCCCAGCATTTT. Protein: CASSLGPGSDQPQHF.

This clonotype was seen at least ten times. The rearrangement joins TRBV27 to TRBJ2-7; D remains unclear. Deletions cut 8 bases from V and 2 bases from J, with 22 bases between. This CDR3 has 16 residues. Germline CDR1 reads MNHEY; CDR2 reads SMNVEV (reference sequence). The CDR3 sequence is CASANVLGRLAYEQYF. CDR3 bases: TGTGCCAGCGCTAACGTTTTGGGAAGACTCGCCTACGAGCAGTACTTC.

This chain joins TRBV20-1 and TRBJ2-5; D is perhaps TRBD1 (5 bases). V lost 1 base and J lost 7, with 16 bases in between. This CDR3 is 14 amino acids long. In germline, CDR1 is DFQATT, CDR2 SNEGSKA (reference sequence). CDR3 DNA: TGCAGTGCTAGAGGCCAAGGGCCCACAGGGACCCAGTACTTC. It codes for CSARGQGPTGTQYF.

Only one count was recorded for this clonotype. In DNA form, the CDR3 reads TGTGCCAGCAGCTTGGCAGGGGCGGAATTTCGGCAGTTCTTC. Translated, it gives CASSLAGAEFRQFF. The rearrangement uses TRBV5-4 and TRBJ2-1; the D gene is possibly TRBD1 (6 bases). CDR3 length: 14 amino acids. Germline assignment: CDR1 SGHNT and CDR2 YYREEE (reference sequence). The V gene lost 0 bases and the J gene lost 12 bases, with 16 bases spanning the gap. The variable domain in full, with the rest retrieved from reference TRBV5-4 and TRBJ2-1, is ETGVTQSPTHLIKTRGQQVTLRCSSQSGHNTVSWYQQALGQGPQFIFQYYREEENGRGNFPPRFSGLQFPNYSSELNVNALELDDSALYLCASSLAGAEFRQFFGPGTRLTVL.

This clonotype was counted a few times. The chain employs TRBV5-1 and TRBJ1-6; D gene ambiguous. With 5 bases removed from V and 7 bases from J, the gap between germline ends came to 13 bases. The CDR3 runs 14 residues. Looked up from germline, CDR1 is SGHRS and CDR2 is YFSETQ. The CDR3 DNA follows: TGCGCCAGCAGTTTTGACGGCTCGAATTCACCCCTCCACTTT. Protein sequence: CASSFDGSNSPLHF.

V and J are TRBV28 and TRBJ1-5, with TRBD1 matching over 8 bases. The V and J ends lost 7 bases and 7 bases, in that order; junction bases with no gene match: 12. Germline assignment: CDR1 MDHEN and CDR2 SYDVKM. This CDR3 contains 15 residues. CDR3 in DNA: TGTGCCAGCAAACCCAGCCCAGGGGGCAGGCAGCCCCAGCATTTT. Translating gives CASKPSPGGRQPQHF.

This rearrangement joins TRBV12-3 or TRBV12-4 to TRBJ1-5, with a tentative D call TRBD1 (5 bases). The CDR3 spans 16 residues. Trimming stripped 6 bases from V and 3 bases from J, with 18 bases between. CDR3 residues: CASSLPGQGSNQPQHF. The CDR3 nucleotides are TGTGCCAGCAGCTTGCCGGGCCAGGGTTCCAATCAGCCCCAGCATTTT.

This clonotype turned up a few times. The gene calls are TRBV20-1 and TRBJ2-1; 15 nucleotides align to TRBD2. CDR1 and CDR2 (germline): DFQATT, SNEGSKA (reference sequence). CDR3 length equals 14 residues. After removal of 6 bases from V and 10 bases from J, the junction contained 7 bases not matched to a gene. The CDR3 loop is CSAPGLAGGSEQFF. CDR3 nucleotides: TGCAGTGCCCCGGGACTAGCGGGGGGTAGCGAGCAGTTCTTC.

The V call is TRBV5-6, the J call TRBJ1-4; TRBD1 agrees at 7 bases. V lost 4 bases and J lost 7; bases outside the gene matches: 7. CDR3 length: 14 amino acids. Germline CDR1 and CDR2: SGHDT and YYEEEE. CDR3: CASSLTTGSEKLFF. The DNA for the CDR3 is TGTGCCAGCAGCCTAACGACAGGGAGTGAAAAACTGTTTTTT. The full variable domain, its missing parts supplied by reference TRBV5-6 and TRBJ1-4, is DAGVTQSPTHLIKTRGQQVTLRCSPKSGHDTVSWYQQALGQGPQFIFQYYEEEERQRGNFPDRFSGHQFPNYSSELNVNALLLGDSALYLCASSLTTGSEKLFFGSGTQLSVL.

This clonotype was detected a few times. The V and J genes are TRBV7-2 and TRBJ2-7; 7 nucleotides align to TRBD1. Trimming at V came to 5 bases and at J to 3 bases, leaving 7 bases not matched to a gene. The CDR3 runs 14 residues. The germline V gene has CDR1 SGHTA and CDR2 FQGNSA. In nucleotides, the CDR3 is TGTGCCAGCAGCCGCCGGACAGGTATCTACGAGCAGTACTTC. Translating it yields CASSRRTGIYEQYF.

In nucleotides, the CDR3 is TGTGCCAGCAGCCCCCGGGGAGGGACGTCTGGTGGCTACACCTTC. This gives the protein CASSPRGGTSGGYTF. This chain uses TRBV4-2 with TRBJ1-2, with D tentatively TRBD1 (5 bases). Deletions cut 4 bases from V and 7 bases from J, with 19 bases between. The CDR3 sequence is 15 residues long. CDR1 LGHNA and CDR2 YNFKEQ come from the germline V gene.

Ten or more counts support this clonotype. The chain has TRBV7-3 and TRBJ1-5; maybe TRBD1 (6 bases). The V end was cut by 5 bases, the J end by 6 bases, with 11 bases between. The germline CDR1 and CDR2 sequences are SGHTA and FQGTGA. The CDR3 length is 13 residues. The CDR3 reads CASSLEGGQPQHF. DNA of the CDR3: TGTGCCAGCAGCCTAGAAGGGGGTCAGCCCCAGCATTTT.